The rows below give T cell receptor beta chains drawn from one sample of a study of blood T cell repertoires in COVID-19. Produced via immunoSEQ multiplex PCR; TCRdb's table is partial and in-frame only. The table includes around 100,000 clones, more than 70% detected once. The source material was peripheral blood. The receptors originated from a human donor in a cohort sampled during active COVID-19. Each CDR3 is given with its conserved first and last residue. Each record gives: J gene, clone size, V gene, CDR3 length, D gene, CDR3 DNA, CDR3 protein. D genes are given only for firm matches. For some rows the clone size is stated as once, few or many, or as a class when expanded; others skip it.

TRBJ1-4	.	TRBV25-1	16	.	TGTGCCAGCAGTGAACCAAAGGGACGGGGGAGCGAAAAACTGTTTTTT	CASSEPKGRGSEKLFF
TRBJ2-7	once	TRBV21-1	18	.	TGTGCCAGCAGCAAAGAGGGGACAGACCTCCGGGTCCCCTACGAGCAGTACTTC	CASSKEGTDLRVPYEQYF
TRBJ2-5	.	TRBV10-1	13	TRBD2	TGCGCCAGCAGCCAGGCTAGCGGCGAGACCCAGTACTTC	CASSQASGETQYF
TRBJ2-1	.	TRBV4-1	16	TRBD2	TGCGCCAGCAGCCAAGAGGGGCTAGCGGGGGGGAATGAGCAGTTCTTC	CASSQEGLAGGNEQFF
TRBJ1-4	.	TRBV5-1	14	TRBD1	TGCGCCAGCAGCCCGGGACAGGGAGGGGAAAAACTGTTTTTT	CASSPGQGGEKLFF
TRBJ1-2	.	TRBV29-1	13	.	TGCAGCGCCACACCCCCTTCTAACTATGGCTACACCTTC	CSATPPSNYGYTF
TRBJ1-2	.	TRBV11-2	15	.	TGTGCCAGCAGCTTAGCGTTTCAGGGAGGAGTTGGCTACACCTTC	CASSLAFQGGVGYTF
TRBJ1-2	.	TRBV6-5	15	.	TGTGCCAGCAGAGGCAGGGGAGTCGCTAACTATGGCTACACCTTC	CASRGRGVANYGYTF
TRBJ2-7	.	TRBV4-1	16	.	TGCGCCAGCAGCCAAGTCGCAGTAGCTCCATCCTACGAGCAGTACTTC	CASSQVAVAPSYEQYF
TRBJ1-5	.	TRBV19	14	.	TGTGCCACCCACCCTGGGCAGATCAATCAGCCCCAGCATTTT	CATHPGQINQPQHF
TRBJ1-6	.	TRBV5-1	16	.	TGCGCCAGCAGCTCGGCGGGGAGCTCCTATAATTCACCCCTCCACTTT	CASSSAGSSYNSPLHF
TRBJ2-3	.	TRBV21-1	17	.	TGTGCCAGCAGCAAAGCGGGCCCGGGACAGGGCACAGATACGCAGTATTTT	CASSKAGPGQGTDTQYF
TRBJ2-1	once	TRBV19	18	TRBD2	TGTGCCAGTAGTATCGGACTAGCGGGGGGGAACTACTACAATGAGCAGTTCTTC	CASSIGLAGGNYYNEQFF
TRBJ2-3	.	TRBV7-2	12	.	TGTGCCAGCAGCCGTGACAGAGATACGCAGTATTTT	CASSRDRDTQYF